The rows below give T cell receptor beta chains drawn from one sample of a study of identical twins. TCRdb re-analysed the 5' RACE reads in MiXCR, keeping a single row per CDR3 protein. This table holds around 670,000 distinct CDR3 sequences, approximately 6% found once. The sequenced sample consisted of naive T cells sorted from blood. These TCRs come from a man between 18 and 29 years old in good health. Each CDR3 is given with its conserved first and last residue. The order of the fields is CDR3 DNA, CDR3 protein, clone size, J gene, V gene, D gene. A D gene is named only where the DNA matches it firmly. Not all rows give a size; the values are once, few, many and, for expanded clones, a class.

DNA: TGCAGCGTTGTTTCTCCAGGGGGGGGTATAGCTTTCTTT
CDR3: CSVVSPGGGIAFF
size: NA
J: TRBJ1-1
V: TRBV29-1
D: TRBD1

DNA: TGTGCCAGCAGCCTAGGGGATGGGACCGGGGAGCTGTTTTTT
CDR3: CASSLGDGTGELFF
size: NA
J: TRBJ2-2
V: TRBV5-5
D: NA

DNA: TGTGCCAGCAGTTCCTCCCGACTAGCGGGCACAGATACGCAGTATTTT
CDR3: CASSSSRLAGTDTQYF
size: many
J: TRBJ2-3
V: TRBV12-3/TRBV12-4
D: TRBD2

DNA: TGTGCCAGCAGCAAGGACTTTAGGAATGAGCAGTTCTTC
CDR3: CASSKDFRNEQFF
size: many
J: TRBJ2-1
V: TRBV12-3/TRBV12-4
D: NA

DNA: TGCGCCAGCAGCCCGGGAGATGGGACCCAGTACTTC
CDR3: CASSPGDGTQYF
size: few
J: TRBJ2-5
V: TRBV5-1
D: NA

DNA: TGTGCCAGCAGCTTATTCGGACTAGAGGAGACCCAGTACTTC
CDR3: CASSLFGLEETQYF
size: NA
J: TRBJ2-5
V: TRBV7-3
D: TRBD2

DNA: TGTGCCAGCAGCCCCAACCTACGACTAGCGGCCAACAATGAGCAGTTCTTC
CDR3: CASSPNLRLAANNEQFF
size: NA
J: TRBJ2-1
V: TRBV7-9
D: TRBD2

DNA: TGTGCCAGCAGCCAAGAGGCCAATCAGCCCCAGCATTTT
CDR3: CASSQEANQPQHF
size: many
J: TRBJ1-5
V: TRBV4-2
D: NA

DNA: TGCGCCAGCAGCCAAGTCTCGGGACAGGGGTTAGGAAACACCATATATTTT
CDR3: CASSQVSGQGLGNTIYF
size: few
J: TRBJ1-3
V: TRBV4-1
D: TRBD1

DNA: TGCAGTGCTAGAGATGCGGGAGGCCTCACCATTCAGTACTTC
CDR3: CSARDAGGLTIQYF
size: many
J: TRBJ2-4
V: TRBV20-1
D: TRBD2

DNA: TGTGCCAGCAGCCCCGCAGGCGGGAGGCGGTACGAGCAGTACTTC
CDR3: CASSPAGGRRYEQYF
size: NA
J: TRBJ2-7
V: TRBV3-1
D: TRBD2

DNA: TGCGCCAGCAGTCCTCAACCAACCAGACAGGGTTTAGTCAATCAGCCCCAGCATTTT
CDR3: CASSPQPTRQGLVNQPQHF
size: many
J: TRBJ1-5
V: TRBV5-1
D: TRBD1

DNA: TGCGCCAGCAGCCAAGGAGCGACAGGCGGCTACGAGCAGTACTTC
CDR3: CASSQGATGGYEQYF
size: few
J: TRBJ2-7
V: TRBV4-3
D: NA

DNA: TGTGCCAGCTCACCACCTAGCGGAGCCAAAAACATTCAGTACTTC
CDR3: CASSPPSGAKNIQYF
size: few
J: TRBJ2-4
V: TRBV18
D: NA

DNA: TGTGCCAGCAGCGACAGGGGTTTTAGCACAGATACGCAGTATTTT
CDR3: CASSDRGFSTDTQYF
size: many
J: TRBJ2-3
V: TRBV6-4
D: TRBD1

DNA: TGTGCCAGCAGCTTAGGACGGGGAGGGGCCGGAGATACGCAGTATTTT
CDR3: CASSLGRGGAGDTQYF
size: many
J: TRBJ2-3
V: TRBV7-9
D: TRBD2

DNA: TGTGCCAGCAGTGTCACTAGCGGGAGGCTCCCGGGGAGTGAGACCCAGTACTTC
CDR3: CASSVTSGRLPGSETQYF
size: few
J: TRBJ2-5
V: TRBV28
D: TRBD2

DNA: TGCAGTGCTAGAGAGGGATCCGCCTGGGGGGAGACCCAGTACTTC
CDR3: CSAREGSAWGETQYF
size: NA
J: TRBJ2-5
V: TRBV20-1
D: NA

DNA: TGTGCCTGGAGTCGGATCTCCTACAATGAGCAGTTCTTC
CDR3: CAWSRISYNEQFF
size: many
J: TRBJ2-1
V: TRBV30
D: NA

DNA: TGTGCCACCAGCAGAAGACAGGGCTCCTACAATGAGCAGTTCTTC
CDR3: CATSRRQGSYNEQFF
size: many
J: TRBJ2-1
V: TRBV15
D: TRBD1

DNA: TGTGCCAGCAGCTTTACTAGCGGGAGAGGCACCGGGGAGCTGTTTTTT
CDR3: CASSFTSGRGTGELFF
size: few
J: TRBJ2-2
V: TRBV7-6
D: TRBD2

DNA: TGTGCCAGCAGTGCACCGGGGGGGAGTAATAATGAGCAGTTCTTC
CDR3: CASSAPGGSNNEQFF
size: many
J: TRBJ2-1
V: TRBV6-1
D: TRBD2

DNA: TGTGCCTGTGGGACAGGGGTCTACGAGCAGTACTTC
CDR3: CACGTGVYEQYF
size: NA
J: TRBJ2-7
V: TRBV30
D: TRBD1

DNA: TGCGCCAGCAGCTTTTACAGGGGAGGGGACACCGGGGAGCTGTTTTTT
CDR3: CASSFYRGGDTGELFF
size: few
J: TRBJ2-2
V: TRBV5-1
D: NA

DNA: TGCAGCGTGCTTGTGGGGCCGGGGGAGCTGTTTTTT
CDR3: CSVLVGPGELFF
size: many
J: TRBJ2-2
V: TRBV29-1
D: NA

DNA: TGCAGTGCTAGTCGTGGCGGGACTAGCGGGACAGATACGCAGTATTTT
CDR3: CSASRGGTSGTDTQYF
size: few
J: TRBJ2-3
V: TRBV20-1
D: TRBD2

DNA: TGTGCCAGCAGCTTAGTCTTGAGACCCCAGGGGACTGAAGCTTTCTTT
CDR3: CASSLVLRPQGTEAFF
size: NA
J: TRBJ1-1
V: TRBV7-9
D: NA

DNA: TGTGCCACCAGCAGAGATGCGGGACTAGCGGGATTCGAGCAGTTCTTC
CDR3: CATSRDAGLAGFEQFF
size: NA
J: TRBJ2-1
V: TRBV15
D: TRBD2

DNA: TGCAGTGCTAGAACTAGCGGCAGCTCCTACAATGAGCAGTTCTTC
CDR3: CSARTSGSSYNEQFF
size: many
J: TRBJ2-1
V: TRBV20-1
D: TRBD2

DNA: TGCAGCGTTGTCAGGGGGGGGGAAAACATTCAGTACTTC
CDR3: CSVVRGGENIQYF
size: many
J: TRBJ2-4
V: TRBV29-1
D: NA

DNA: TGTGCCAGCAGCTTAGTGACGGGGGGGATTATATACGAGCAGTACTTC
CDR3: CASSLVTGGIIYEQYF
size: NA
J: TRBJ2-7
V: TRBV7-8
D: TRBD2

DNA: TGTGCCAGCAGCCCATCCTGGGGTGGGGCCAACGTCCTGACTTTC
CDR3: CASSPSWGGANVLTF
size: NA
J: TRBJ2-6
V: TRBV7-6
D: NA

DNA: TGTGCCAGCAGCCCCTCGGACAGGGCGGAGACCCAGTACTTC
CDR3: CASSPSDRAETQYF
size: few
J: TRBJ2-5
V: TRBV5-5
D: TRBD1

DNA: TGTGCCAGCAGCCCGACTAGCGCGGAGCTGTTTTTT
CDR3: CASSPTSAELFF
size: many
J: TRBJ2-2
V: TRBV6-5
D: TRBD2

DNA: TGTGCCAGCAGCGGCGTGGACAGGGGGCCGTCAGAGACCCAGTACTTC
CDR3: CASSGVDRGPSETQYF
size: few
J: TRBJ2-5
V: TRBV27
D: TRBD1

DNA: TGTGCCAGCAGCGGTCCTCTCGCCGAGACCCAGTACTTC
CDR3: CASSGPLAETQYF
size: NA
J: TRBJ2-5
V: TRBV7-9
D: NA

DNA: TGTGCCAGCTGCCTCGGGACTACCGTACTTGGTGAGCAGTTCTTC
CDR3: CASCLGTTVLGEQFF
size: few
J: TRBJ2-1
V: TRBV12-3/TRBV12-4
D: TRBD2